The 14 T cell receptor beta chains below were found in one sample sequenced in a study of T cell responses to AZD1222 COVID-19 vaccine. Sequenced by immunoSEQ multiplex PCR; TCRdb stores in-frame clones only, minus some. The sample lists 150,000 to 190,000 clones; 85% to 95% were seen once. The sample was peripheral blood, taken 28 days after the second AZD1222 dose. Every receptor here comes from an adult who received the AZD1222 COVID-19 vaccine.

Only one count was recorded for this clone. The chain is built from TRBV19 and TRBJ2-7, with D unclear. This CDR3 region has 15 residues. Germline CDR1 is LNHDA and CDR2 is SQIVND (reference sequence). The germline V and J ends were trimmed by 2 bases and 3 bases, with 14 bases remaining between them. CDR3 amino acids: CASSISREINYEQYF. CDR3 sequence (DNA): TGTGCCAGTAGTATAAGCAGAGAAATTAACTACGAGCAGTACTTC.

J is TRBJ1-2 and V is TRBV3-1 (or the pseudogene TRBV3-2); D is unresolved. Germline values: CDR1 LGHDT, CDR2 YNNKEL (reference sequence). V was cut by 4 bases and J by 2 bases, with 11 bases left in between. The CDR3 covers 14 residues. The CDR3 region is CASSPTDTNYGYTF. The DNA for the CDR3 is TGTGCCAGCAGCCCCACCGACACCAACTATGGCTACACCTTC.

The rearrangement uses TRBV5-4 and TRBJ2-3; 12 nucleotides line up with TRBD2. Germline V gives CDR1 SGHNT, CDR2 YYREEE (reference sequence). The trim removed 4 bases at V and 6 bases at J, leaving 12 bases unmatched. The CDR3 has 17 residues. CDR3 loop: CASSATSGRGAGDTQYF. In DNA, the CDR3 is TGTGCCAGCAGCGCGACTAGCGGGAGAGGGGCGGGGGATACGCAGTATTTT.

This chain uses TRBV4-1 with TRBJ2-4, with D tentatively TRBD2 (6 bases). V was pared by 0 bases and J by 9 bases, with 15 bases between. Germline loops: CDR1 MGHRA, CDR2 YSYEKL. The CDR3 extends over 15 amino acids. CDR3 coding DNA: TGCGCCAGCAGCCAAGAGAGGAGGGCGCCAACCATTCAGTACTTC. Its translation is CASSQERRAPTIQYF.

The V and J genes are TRBV19 and TRBJ1-6; D may be TRBD1 (6 bases). The CDR3 has 17 residues. CDR1 is LNHDA and CDR2 is SQIVND in the germline V gene (reference sequence). V lost 0 bases and J lost 9, with 18 bases in between. The CDR3: CASSIESYGTWSSPLHF. In nucleotides, the CDR3 is TGTGCCAGTAGTATAGAATCTTACGGGACATGGAGTTCACCCCTCCACTTT.

This chain joins TRBV21-1 and TRBJ2-1. TRBV21-1 is noted as a pseudogene. This CDR3 is 17 amino acids long. The CDR3 coding sequence is TGTGCCAGCAGCAAAGGAGGGTTGCTACTACAGGACAATGAGCAGTTCTTC. Its protein product is CASSKGGLLLQDNEQFF.

The gene calls are TRBV28 and TRBJ1-2; TRBD1 matches 8 bases. CDR3 length: 17 amino acids. CDR1 MDHEN and CDR2 SYDVKM come from the germline V gene. Losses at the gene ends were 1 base for V and 8 bases for J; bases not matched to a gene: 15. The CDR3 is CASSLLRGTGLRRGYTF. The CDR3 DNA sequence: TGTGCCAGCAGTTTATTAAGGGGGACAGGCCTACGACGGGGCTACACCTTC.

In DNA form, the CDR3 reads TGTGCCAGTAGTCCCACTCGGACCGAAGCTTTCTTT. It yields the protein CASSPTRTEAFF. The rearrangement links TRBV19 to TRBJ1-1, with D unclear. Looked up from germline, CDR1 is LNHDA and CDR2 is SQIVND (reference sequence). The CDR3 runs to 12 residues. V was trimmed by 5 bases and J by 8 bases, leaving 12 bases between them.

The chain links TRBV9 to TRBJ1-1; no clear D gene. The CDR3 has 14 residues. Trimming pared 2 bases from V and 0 bases from J, leaving 8 bases between. Per the germline V gene, CDR1 is SGDLS and CDR2 is YYNGEE. CDR3 protein: CASSVGSLNTEAFF. CDR3 in DNA: TGTGCCAGCAGCGTGGGCAGCTTGAACACTGAAGCTTTCTTT. The whole variable domain, remainder taken from reference TRBV9 and TRBJ1-1, is DSGVTQTPKHLITATGQRVTLRCSPRSGDLSVYWYQQSLDQGLQFLIQYYNGEERAKGNILERFSAQQFPDLHSELNLSSLELGDSALYFCASSVGSLNTEAFFGQGTRLTVV.

The chain joins TRBV28 to TRBJ1-4; a possible D gene is TRBD1 (6 bases). Germline values: CDR1 MDHEN, CDR2 SYDVKM. The CDR3 is 18 amino acids. V lost 6 bases, J lost 8 bases, and 28 bases lay in between. CDR3 amino acids: CASSGASGGTKEVEKLFF. The CDR3 nucleotides are TGTGCCAGCAGCGGCGCTTCGGGGGGCACAAAAGAAGTGGAAAAACTGTTTTTT.

This clone was detected only once. The V and J genes are TRBV7-9 and TRBJ2-5; TRBD1 agrees at 9 bases. The CDR3 totals 15 residues. The germline gives CDR1 SEHNR, CDR2 FQNEAQ (reference sequence). V lost 4 bases, J lost 5 bases, and 8 bases stayed unmatched. The CDR3 is CASSWGDREYETQYF. The CDR3 DNA reads TGTGCCAGCAGCTGGGGGGACAGGGAGTATGAGACCCAGTACTTC.

The count of this clone is one. The chain couples TRBV30 to TRBJ2-7; D is uncertain. Trimming removed 0 bases at V and 4 bases at J, with 7 bases between. The CDR3 spans 12 residues. Germline assignment: CDR1 GTSNPN and CDR2 SVGIG (reference sequence). The chain's CDR3 is CAWSVLLYEQYF. The CDR3, as DNA: TGTGCCTGGAGTGTACTGCTTTACGAGCAGTACTTC.

The V and J genes are TRBV5-4 and TRBJ2-2; no firm D call. CDR1 is SGHNT and CDR2 is YYREEE in the germline V gene (reference sequence). The germline V and J ends were trimmed by 0 bases and 0 bases, with 6 bases remaining between them. This CDR3 is 15 amino acids long. The CDR3 sequence: CASSLAEANTGELFF. The CDR3 DNA is TGTGCCAGCAGCTTGGCTGAGGCGAACACCGGGGAGCTGTTTTTT. The variable domain in full, completed from reference TRBV5-4 and TRBJ2-2, reads ETGVTQSPTHLIKTRGQQVTLRCSSQSGHNTVSWYQQALGQGPQFIFQYYREEENGRGNFPPRFSGLQFPNYSSELNVNALELDDSALYLCASSLAEANTGELFFGEGSRLTVL.

This clone came up once. The chain recombines TRBV5-1 with TRBJ2-7; 7 bases agree with TRBD1. Trimming cost V 3 bases and J 3 bases; bases outside gene matches: 6. The germline V gene encodes CDR1 SGHRS and CDR2 YFSETQ. The CDR3 contains 14 residues. The CDR3 DNA follows: TGCGCCAGCAGCTCCGGGACAGACTTCTACGAGCAGTACTTC. Protein: CASSSGTDFYEQYF.